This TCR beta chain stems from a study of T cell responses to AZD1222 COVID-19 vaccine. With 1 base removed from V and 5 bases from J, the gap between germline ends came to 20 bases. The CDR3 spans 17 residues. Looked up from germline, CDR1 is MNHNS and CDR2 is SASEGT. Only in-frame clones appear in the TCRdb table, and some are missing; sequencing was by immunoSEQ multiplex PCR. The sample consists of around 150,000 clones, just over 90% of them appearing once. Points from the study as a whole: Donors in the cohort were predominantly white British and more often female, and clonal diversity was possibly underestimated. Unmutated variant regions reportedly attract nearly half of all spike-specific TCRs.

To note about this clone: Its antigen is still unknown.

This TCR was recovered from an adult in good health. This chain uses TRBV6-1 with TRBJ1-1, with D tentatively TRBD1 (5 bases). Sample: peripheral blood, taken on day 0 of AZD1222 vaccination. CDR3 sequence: CASSEVAGRSTRTEAFF. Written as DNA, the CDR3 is TGTGCCAGCAGTGAAGTGGCAGGGAGATCTACGCGTACTGAAGCTTTCTTT.